The T cell receptor beta chain under discussion was sequenced for a study of CD8 T cells in Susac syndrome. Looking at the study overall: Blood was drawn from Susac syndrome patients while they were therapy-naive, on corticosteroids, or on intravenous immunoglobulin alone.

Trimming stripped 6 bases from V and 5 bases from J, with 16 bases between. This CDR3 has 14 amino acids. Random hexamers primed reverse transcription of about 0.5 to 1 ug RNA. From the immunoSEQ multiplex PCR reads, TCRdb called clonotypes with MiXCR, one entry per CDR3 protein. This table holds 95,000 to 150,000 distinct CDR3 sequences, 85% to 95% found once. This chain links TRBV12-3 or TRBV12-4 with TRBJ2-5; tentatively, D is TRBD2 (5 bases). The receptor was derived from a human donor with Susac syndrome. Sequenced: CD8+ T cells from PBMCs. CDR3 DNA sequence: TGTGCCAGCAGCCCCACCGCAGCGGCGGAGACCCAGTACTTC. As protein: CASSPTAAAETQYF.